This T cell receptor (beta chain) was obtained from a study of cytotoxic CD8 clonotypes in ibrutinib-treated CLL. Germline V lookup: CDR1 SNHLY, CDR2 FYNNEI. V shed 3 bases and J shed 5 bases, with 4 bases lying between them. This CDR3 is built from 11 residues. Some clones are missing from TCRdb's copy, which holds only in-frame ones; the method was immunoSEQ multiplex PCR. Among some 46,000 clones listed, around 73% were seen once. This clone has just a few counts. The sample has other DNA sequences that encode this CDR3 too. The chain employs TRBV2 and TRBJ2-5, with D uncertain. The TCR was taken from a human donor with chronic lymphocytic leukemia. The starting material was PBMCs, obtained after 12 months of ibrutinib treatment. This CDR3 is CASSEGETQYF. CDR3 coding DNA: TGTGCCAGCAGTGAGGGGGAGACCCAGTACTTC.